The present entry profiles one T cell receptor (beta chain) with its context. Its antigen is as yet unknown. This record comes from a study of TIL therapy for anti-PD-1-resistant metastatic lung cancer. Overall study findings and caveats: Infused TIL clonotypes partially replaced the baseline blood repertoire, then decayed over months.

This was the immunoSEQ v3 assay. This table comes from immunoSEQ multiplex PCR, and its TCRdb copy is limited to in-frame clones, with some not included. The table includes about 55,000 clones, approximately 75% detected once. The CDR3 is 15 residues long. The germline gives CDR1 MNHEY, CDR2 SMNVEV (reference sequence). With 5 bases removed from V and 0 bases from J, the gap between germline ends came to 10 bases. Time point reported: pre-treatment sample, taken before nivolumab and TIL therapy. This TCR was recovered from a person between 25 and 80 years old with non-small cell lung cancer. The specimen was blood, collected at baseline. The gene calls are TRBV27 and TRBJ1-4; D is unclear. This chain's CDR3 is CASSRVTPTNEKLFF. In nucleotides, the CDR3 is TGTGCCAGCAGTCGGGTTACGCCAACTAATGAAAAACTGTTTTTT.